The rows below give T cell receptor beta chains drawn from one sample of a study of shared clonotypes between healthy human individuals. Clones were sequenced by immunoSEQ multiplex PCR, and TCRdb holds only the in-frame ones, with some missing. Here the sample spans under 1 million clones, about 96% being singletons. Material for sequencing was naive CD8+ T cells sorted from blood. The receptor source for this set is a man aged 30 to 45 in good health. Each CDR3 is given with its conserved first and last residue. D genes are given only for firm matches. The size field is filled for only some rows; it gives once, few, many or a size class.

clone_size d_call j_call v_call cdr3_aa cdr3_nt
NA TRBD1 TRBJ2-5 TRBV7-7 CASSSTGGAGETQYF TGTGCTAGCAGCTCGACAGGGGGCGCCGGGGAGACCCAGTACTTC
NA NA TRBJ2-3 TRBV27 CASSLWGLTDTQYF TGTGCCAGCAGTTTATGGGGGCTTACAGATACGCAGTATTTT
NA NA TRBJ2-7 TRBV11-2 CASSLIDVGLPYEQYF TGTGCCAGCAGCTTAATAGACGTTGGACTACCCTACGAGCAGTACTTC
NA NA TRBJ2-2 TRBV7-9 CASSSYPRGSGNTGELFF TGTGCCAGCAGCTCCTATCCCCGGGGTAGCGGGAACACCGGGGAGCTGTTTTTT
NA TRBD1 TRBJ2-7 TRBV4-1 CASSQNRGYEQYF TGCGCCAGCAGCCAAAACAGGGGTTACGAGCAGTACTTC
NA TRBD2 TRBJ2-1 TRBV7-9 CASRSQRGEEFF TGTGCCAGCAGGTCCCAACGGGGGGAGGAGTTCTTC
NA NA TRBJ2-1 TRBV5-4 CASSLAGLLSDEQFF TGTGCCAGCAGCTTGGCGGGACTGTTATCGGATGAGCAGTTCTTC
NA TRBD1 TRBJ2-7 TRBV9 CASSVTGGDYEQYF TGTGCCAGCAGCGTGACAGGGGGCGATTACGAGCAGTACTTC
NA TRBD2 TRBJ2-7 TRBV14 CASSYGSGGYEQYF TGTGCCAGCAGCTATGGGAGCGGGGGATACGAGCAGTACTTC
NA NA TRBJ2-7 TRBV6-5 CASSYYSSYEQYF TGTGCCAGCAGTTACTACAGCTCCTACGAGCAGTACTTC
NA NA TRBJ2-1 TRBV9 CASSEPPGQQFF TGTGCCAGCAGCGAGCCCCCGGGACAGCAGTTCTTC
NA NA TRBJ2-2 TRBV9 CASTSRSGELFF TGTGCCAGTACTAGTAGATCTGGGGAGCTGTTTTTT
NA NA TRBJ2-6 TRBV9 CASSATQGSGANVLTF TGTGCCAGCAGCGCCACACAGGGTTCTGGGGCCAACGTCCTGACTTTC
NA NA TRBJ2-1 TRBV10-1 CASSDSTYNEQFF TGCGCCAGCAGTGACTCAACGTACAATGAGCAGTTCTTC
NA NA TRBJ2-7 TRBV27 CASSIGGSWEQYF TGTGCCAGCAGTATAGGGGGATCTTGGGAGCAGTACTTC
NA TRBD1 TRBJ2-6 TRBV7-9 CASSFHRGSGANVLTF TGTGCCAGCAGTTTCCACAGGGGGTCTGGGGCCAACGTCCTGACTTTC
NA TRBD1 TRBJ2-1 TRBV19 CASRAGTGHNEQFF TGTGCCAGTAGGGCCGGGACAGGGCACAATGAGCAGTTCTTC
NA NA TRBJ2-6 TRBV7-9 CASSDTTGGPGANVLTF TGTGCCAGCAGCGATACAACCGGGGGCCCTGGGGCCAACGTCCTGACTTTC
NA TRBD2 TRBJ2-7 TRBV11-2 CASRQTSGSSYEQYF TGTGCCAGCAGGCAGACTAGCGGGAGCTCCTACGAGCAGTACTTC
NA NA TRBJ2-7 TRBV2 CASMWSGDSYEQYF TGTGCCAGCATGTGGTCAGGGGACTCCTACGAGCAGTACTTC
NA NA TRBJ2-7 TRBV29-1 CSVSLPDSYEQYF TGCAGCGTCTCTTTACCGGACAGCTACGAGCAGTACTTC
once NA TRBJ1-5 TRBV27 CASLRKIAGLNQPQHF TGTGCCAGCTTGAGAAAAATCGCGGGTTTAAATCAGCCCCAGCATTTT
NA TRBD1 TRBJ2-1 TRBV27 CASSRDRGRNEQFF TGTGCCAGCAGTAGGGACAGGGGGCGCAATGAGCAGTTCTTC
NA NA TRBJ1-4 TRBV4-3 CASSQSRDQGEKLFF TGCGCCAGCAGCCAATCCCGGGACCAAGGTGAAAAACTGTTTTTT
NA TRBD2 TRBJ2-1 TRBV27 CASSSQAGGYNEQFF TGTGCCAGCAGTTCCCAAGCGGGAGGCTACAATGAGCAGTTCTTC
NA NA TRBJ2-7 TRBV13 CASSLGRDHYEQYF TGTGCCAGCAGCTTAGGTCGAGACCACTACGAGCAGTACTTC
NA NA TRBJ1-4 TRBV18 CASSPRGYRDEKLFF TGTGCCAGCTCACCACGGGGGTACAGGGATGAAAAACTGTTTTTT
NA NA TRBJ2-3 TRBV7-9 CASITRVGADTDTQYF TGTGCCAGCATCACTAGAGTCGGGGCGGACACAGATACGCAGTATTTT
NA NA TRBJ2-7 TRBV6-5 CASSPGGDEQYF TGTGCCAGCAGCCCAGGGGGGGACGAGCAGTACTTC
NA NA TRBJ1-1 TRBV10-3 CAISESRQMNTEAFF TGTGCCATCAGTGAGTCGCGACAGATGAACACTGAAGCTTTCTTT
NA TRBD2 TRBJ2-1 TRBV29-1 CSVEEILSGSSYNEQFF TGCAGCGTTGAAGAAATTCTCAGCGGGAGCTCCTACAATGAGCAGTTCTTC
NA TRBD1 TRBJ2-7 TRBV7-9 CASSRGTGGPYEQYF TGTGCCAGCAGTCGGGGGACAGGCGGCCCCTACGAGCAGTACTTC
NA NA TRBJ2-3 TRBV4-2 CASSFGGDTQYF TGTGCCAGCAGCTTCGGAGGAGATACGCAGTATTTT
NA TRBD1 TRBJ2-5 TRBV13 CASSGQEETQYF TGTGCCAGTTCGGGACAGGAAGAGACCCAGTACTTC
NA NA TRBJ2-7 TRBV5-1 CASSSGLSSYEQYF TGCGCCAGCAGCTCAGGGTTGAGCTCCTACGAGCAGTACTTC
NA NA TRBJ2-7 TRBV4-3 CASSQDRSGPYEQYF TGCGCCAGCAGCCAAGACAGGTCTGGGCCTTACGAGCAGTACTTC
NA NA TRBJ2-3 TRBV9 CASSVVSTDTQYF TGTGCCAGCAGCGTAGTTTCAACAGATACGCAGTATTTT
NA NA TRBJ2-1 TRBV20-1 CSARRGDEQFF TGCAGTGCTCGGCGGGGCGATGAGCAGTTCTTC
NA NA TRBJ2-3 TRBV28 CASRQIGENTQYF TGTGCCAGCAGGCAGATTGGGGAGAATACGCAGTATTTT
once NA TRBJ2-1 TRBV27 CASSPRTASSYNEQFF TGTGCCAGCAGTCCCCGGACAGCGAGCTCCTACAATGAGCAGTTCTTC
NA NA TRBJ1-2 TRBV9 CASSADTKYGYTF TGTGCCAGCAGCGCCGACACAAAATATGGCTACACCTTC
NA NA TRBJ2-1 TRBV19 CASSEVWTGGNNEQFF TGTGCCAGTAGTGAGGTTTGGACCGGGGGCAACAATGAGCAGTTCTTC
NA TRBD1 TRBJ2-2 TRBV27 CASSLDRGTGELFF TGTGCCAGCAGTTTAGACAGGGGCACCGGGGAGCTGTTTTTT
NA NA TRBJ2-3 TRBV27 CASSPPTGPTDTQYF TGTGCCAGCAGTCCCCCGACAGGACCCACAGATACGCAGTATTTT
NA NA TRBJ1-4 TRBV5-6 CASSSPPTGGLEKLFF TGTGCCAGCAGCTCCCCCCCGACAGGCGGGCTTGAAAAACTGTTTTTT
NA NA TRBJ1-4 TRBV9 CASSVAGGRGEKLFF TGTGCCAGCAGCGTAGCTGGGGGGAGGGGTGAAAAACTGTTTTTT
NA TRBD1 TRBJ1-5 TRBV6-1 CASSEDRSPVAQHF TGTGCCAGCAGTGAGGACAGGAGCCCTGTGGCCCAGCATTTT
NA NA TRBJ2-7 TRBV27 CASSLSRGHHEQYF TGTGCCAGCAGTTTAAGCAGGGGTCACCACGAGCAGTACTTC
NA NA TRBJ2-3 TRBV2 CASSDLVRADPSTDTQYF TGTGCCAGCAGTGATTTGGTCAGAGCTGACCCAAGCACAGATACGCAGTATTTT
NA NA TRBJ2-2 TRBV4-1 CASSQDLIFSLVRTGELFF TGCGCCAGCAGCCAAGATCTTATTTTTTCACTAGTCCGCACCGGGGAGCTGTTTTTT
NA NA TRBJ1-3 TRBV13 CASSSPRGGNTIYF TGTGCCAGCAGCTCCCCGCGGGGTGGAAACACCATATATTTT
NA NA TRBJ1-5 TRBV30 CAWTLGQGIQPQHF TGTGCCTGGACACTCGGGCAGGGTATCCAGCCCCAGCATTTT